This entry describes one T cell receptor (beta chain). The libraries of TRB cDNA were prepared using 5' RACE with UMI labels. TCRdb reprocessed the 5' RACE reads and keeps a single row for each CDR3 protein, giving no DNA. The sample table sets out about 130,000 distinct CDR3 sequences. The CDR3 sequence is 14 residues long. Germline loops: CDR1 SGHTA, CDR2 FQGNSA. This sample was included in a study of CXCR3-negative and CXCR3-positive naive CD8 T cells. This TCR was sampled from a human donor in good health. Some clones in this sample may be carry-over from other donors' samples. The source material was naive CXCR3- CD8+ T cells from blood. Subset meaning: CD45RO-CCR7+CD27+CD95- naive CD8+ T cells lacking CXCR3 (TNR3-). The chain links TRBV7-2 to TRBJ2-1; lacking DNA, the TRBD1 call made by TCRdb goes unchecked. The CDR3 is CASSNSGQGGEQFF.